The 9 T cell receptor beta chains below come from one sample, sequenced in a study of blood T cell repertoires in COVID-19. This table comes from immunoSEQ multiplex PCR, and its TCRdb copy is limited to in-frame clones, with some not included. The sample carries about 140,000 clones, about 79% recorded once. The sequencing sample was made of peripheral blood. These receptors came from a woman of 80 years or more with active or convalescent COVID-19.

This clone was counted only a few times. The chain has TRBV15 and TRBJ2-6; 8 nucleotides line up with TRBD2. V shed 7 bases and J 3 bases; nucleotides not matched to a gene: 11. The CDR3 consists of 17 residues. Germline CDR1 and CDR2: LNHNV and YYDKDF (reference sequence). The CDR3 loop is CATNGGAGVVGANVLTF. In DNA, the CDR3 is TGTGCCACCAACGGGGGGGCAGGAGTTGTTGGGGCCAACGTCCTGACTTTC.

This chain joins TRBV10-3 and TRBJ2-7; 9 bases are shared with TRBD2. CDR1 and CDR2 from the germline V gene are ENHRY and SYGVKD. The CDR3 consists of 14 residues. The junction had 3 bases not matched to a gene; V was cut back by 6 bases and J by 0 bases. This CDR3 is CAIRVAGDSYEQYF. CDR3 bases: TGTGCCATCAGGGTAGCGGGGGACTCCTACGAGCAGTACTTC.

This clone was recorded only once. The chain joins TRBV5-1 to TRBJ2-3; D is perhaps TRBD2 (5 bases). The CDR3 extends over 16 amino acids. Germline loops: CDR1 SGHRS, CDR2 YFSETQ. Trimming removed 4 bases at V and 1 base at J, with 16 bases between. In DNA, the CDR3 is TGCGCCAGCAGCATCGCGGACTTTTTACGCACAGATACGCAGTATTTT. It codes for CASSIADFLRTDTQYF.

The chain is built from TRBV14 and TRBJ2-2; D ambiguous. The CDR3 is made up of 13 amino acids. V lost 0 bases and J lost 6, with 5 bases in between. CDR1 and CDR2 (germline): SGHDN, FVKESK. CDR3 sequence: CASSQDIAGELFF. In nucleotides, the CDR3 is TGTGCCAGCAGCCAAGATATTGCCGGGGAGCTGTTTTTT.

Turning to this clone: The same CDR3 can be traced to other DNA sequences in this sample. V usage is TRBV30 and J usage is TRBJ1-2, with TRBD1 identical over 7 bases. The germline CDR1 and CDR2 sequences are GTSNPN and SVGIG (reference sequence). The J segment lost 6 bases and the V segment lost 0 bases, leaving 4 bases of the junction unmatched. The CDR3 has 13 amino acids. The CDR3 here is CAWSVGQGDGYTF. Here the CDR3 DNA reads TGTGCCTGGAGTGTGGGGCAGGGGGATGGCTACACCTTC. The full variable domain, rest sourced from reference TRBV30 and TRBJ1-2, is SQTIHQWPATLVQPVGSPLSLECTVEGTSNPNLYWYRQAAGRGLQLLFYSVGIGQISSEVPQNLSASRPQDRQFILSSKKLLLSDSGFYLCAWSVGQGDGYTFGSGTRLTVV.

The chain recombines TRBV19 with TRBJ2-3; 9 bases fit TRBD1. Trimming at V came to 3 bases and at J to 1 base, leaving 2 bases not matched to a gene. The CDR3 contains 15 residues. Germline CDR1 reads LNHDA; CDR2 reads SQIVND (reference sequence). This CDR3 is CASSIGTGRTDTQYF. CDR3 in DNA: TGTGCCAGTAGTATTGGGACAGGGCGCACAGATACGCAGTATTTT.

This clone was seen a few times. The chain has TRBV6-2 or TRBV6-3 and TRBJ1-6, with 7 bases aligning to TRBD1. CDR1 and CDR2 (germline): MNHEY, SVGEGT. The CDR3 covers 18 residues. V trimming: 2 bases; J trimming: 6 bases; junction bases outside the gene matches: 13. DNA for the CDR3: TGTGCCAGCAGTTACGGGAACCGACCCGAGGGGGCTAATTCACCCCTCCACTTT. Translating it yields CASSYGNRPEGANSPLHF.

The chain's CDR3 is CASSLSGTGRYEQYF. As DNA, the CDR3 is TGCGCCAGCAGCTTATCCGGGACAGGGCGGTACGAGCAGTACTTC. J is TRBJ2-7 and V is TRBV5-1; 9 bases agree with TRBD1. The CDR3 extends over 15 amino acids. V trimming: 2 bases; J trimming: 4 bases; junction bases outside the gene matches: 7. The germline V gene encodes CDR1 SGHRS and CDR2 YFSETQ.

This rearrangement joins TRBV7-9 to TRBJ1-1, with D perhaps matching TRBD1 (5 bases). The V and J ends lost 3 bases and 4 bases respectively, with 12 bases between them. Germline V gene data show CDR1 as SEHNR and CDR2 as FQNEAQ (reference sequence). The CDR3 has 14 residues. The CDR3, as DNA: TGTGCCAGCAGCTTTGAGGGGAGGAGCACTGAAGCTTTCTTT. Translating gives CASSFEGRSTEAFF.